The next 26 T cell receptor beta chains were all read from a single sample in a study of blood T cell repertoires in COVID-19. TCRdb's copy holds only in-frame clones and misses some; the assay was immunoSEQ multiplex PCR. In the table there are 60,000 to 70,000 clones, 70% to 90% of which are singletons. Input material: peripheral blood. The source is an elderly woman with active COVID-19.

The V call is TRBV30, the J call TRBJ2-2; possibly TRBD1 for D (6 bases). This CDR3 contains 15 residues. Germline V gives CDR1 GTSNPN, CDR2 SVGIG (reference sequence). The V end was cut by 3 bases, the J end by 2 bases, with 13 bases between. The CDR3 coding sequence is TGTGCCTGGAGCCTTTTGGACAGTAACACCGGGGAGCTGTTTTTT. This translates into CAWSLLDSNTGELFF. Drawing the rest from reference TRBV30 and TRBJ2-2, the complete variable domain is SQTIHQWPATLVQPVGSPLSLECTVEGTSNPNLYWYRQAAGRGLQLLFYSVGIGQISSEVPQNLSASRPQDRQFILSSKKLLLSDSGFYLCAWSLLDSNTGELFFGEGSRLTVL.

The chain has TRBV20-1 and TRBJ2-3; 11 bases are a match to TRBD2. V trimming: 3 bases; J trimming: 3 bases; junction bases outside the gene matches: 2. This CDR3 comprises 14 residues. Looked up from germline, CDR1 is DFQATT and CDR2 is SNEGSKA (reference sequence). Written as DNA, the CDR3 is TGCAGTGCTAGTCTAGCGGGGGGTACAGATACGCAGTATTTT. Protein product: CSASLAGGTDTQYF.

The chain links TRBV9 to TRBJ2-5; D might be TRBD2 (5 bases). With 0 bases removed from V and 5 bases from J, the gap between germline ends came to 14 bases. Germline V gene data show CDR1 as SGDLS and CDR2 as YYNGEE. The CDR3 runs 15 residues. The chain's CDR3 is CASSVAGSSAETQYF. CDR3 nucleotides: TGTGCCAGCAGCGTAGCTGGGAGTAGCGCGGAGACCCAGTACTTC.

The chain carries TRBV27 and TRBJ1-3; D unclear. CDR3 size: 14 residues. The V gene's germline CDR1 is MNHEY and CDR2 SMNVEV (reference sequence). Trimming took 4 bases from V and 0 from J, leaving 7 bases between them. The CDR3: CASSSRSSGNTIYF. Written as DNA, the CDR3 is TGTGCCAGCAGTTCCCGGTCCTCTGGAAACACCATATATTTT.

The genes are TRBV5-1 and TRBJ2-5; possibly TRBD1 for D (5 bases). V was cut by 0 bases and J by 1 base, with 10 bases left in between. This CDR3 spans 15 amino acids. Germline V lookup: CDR1 SGHRS, CDR2 YFSETQ. CDR3 amino acids: CASSLDPGSQETQYF. CDR3 bases: TGCGCCAGCAGCTTGGACCCAGGGTCCCAAGAGACCCAGTACTTC.

The chain recombines TRBV18 with TRBJ2-7, with D possibly TRBD1 on 6 matching bases. Germline V CDR1 and CDR2: KGHSH, LQKENI. There are 13 residues in the CDR3. V lost 5 bases, J lost 4 bases, and 12 bases lay in between. In DNA form, the CDR3 reads TGTGCCAGCTCAACCACCAGGGGTTACGAGCAGTACTTC. It specifies CASSTTRGYEQYF.

CDR3 residues: CASSYSTAEYNEQFF. In nucleotides, the CDR3 is TGTGCCAGCAGTTACTCGACAGCAGAATACAATGAGCAGTTCTTC. This sequence joins TRBV6-5 and TRBJ2-1; D might be TRBD1 (5 bases). The CDR3 extends over 15 amino acids. In germline, CDR1 is MNHEY, CDR2 SVGAGI. V was trimmed by 0 bases and J by 4 bases, leaving 10 bases between them.

The J gene is TRBJ2-5, the V gene TRBV7-2; 7 positions agree with TRBD2. Germline CDR1 and CDR2: SGHTA and FQGNSA. With V trimmed by 5 bases and J by 5 bases, 11 bases remained unmatched. The CDR3 extends over 15 amino acids. CDR3 sequence reads: CASSPNRGREETQYF. The CDR3 region has the DNA TGTGCCAGCAGCCCCAACCGAGGGCGGGAGGAGACCCAGTACTTC. Full variable domain (missing parts from reference TRBV7-2 and TRBJ2-5): GAGVSQSPSNKVTEKGKDVELRCDPISGHTALYWYRQSLGQGLEFLIYFQGNSAPDKSGLPSDRFSAERTGGSVSTLTIQRTQQEDSAVYLCASSPNRGREETQYFGPGTRLLVL.

In this sample, this clone turned up once. This chain connects TRBV9 to TRBJ2-1, with 10 bases that match TRBD2. Germline V gene lookup returns CDR1 SGDLS and CDR2 YYNGEE. This CDR3 spans 15 amino acids. J lost 3 bases, V lost 3 bases, and 3 bases had no gene match. The CDR3 is CASSGGLAVYNEQFF. CDR3 DNA: TGTGCCAGCAGCGGCGGACTAGCGGTCTACAATGAGCAGTTCTTC.

The V gene is TRBV15, the J gene TRBJ2-3, with TRBD2 matching 8 bases. The germline gives CDR1 LNHNV, CDR2 YYDKDF (reference sequence). Trimming removed 1 base from V and 0 bases from J; junction bases left unmatched: 6. This CDR3 comprises 17 residues. CDR3: CATSRVPRGVSTDTQYF. CDR3 nucleotides: TGTGCCACCAGCAGAGTACCGCGGGGGGTTAGCACAGATACGCAGTATTTT.

The V gene is TRBV27, the J gene TRBJ1-2; possibly TRBD1 for D (6 bases). Trimming pared 6 bases from V and 7 bases from J, leaving 18 bases between. The CDR3 is 14 residues long. Germline lookup yields CDR1 MNHEY and CDR2 SMNVEV (reference sequence). CDR3 loop: CASSRRGGAGGYTF. Written as DNA, the CDR3 is TGTGCCAGCAGCCGGAGGGGGGGGGCAGGTGGCTACACCTTC.

The chain recombines TRBV6-2 or TRBV6-3 with TRBJ1-1; D call uncertain. This CDR3 contains 11 residues. Germline values: CDR1 MNHEY, CDR2 SVGEGT. V was cut by 3 bases and J by 5 bases, with 4 bases left in between. As DNA, the CDR3 is TGTGCCAGCAGTTATCGGACTGAAGCTTTCTTT. Translated, it gives CASSYRTEAFF.

The chain couples TRBV9 to TRBJ2-1, with no clear D. The germline CDR1 and CDR2 sequences are SGDLS and YYNGEE. CDR3 length: 13 amino acids. V was clipped by 4 bases and J by 0 bases, with 5 bases between them. The CDR3 loop reads CASSPSSYNEQFF. CDR3 in DNA: TGTGCCAGCAGCCCGTCCTCCTACAATGAGCAGTTCTTC. The whole variable domain, remainder taken from reference TRBV9 and TRBJ2-1, is DSGVTQTPKHLITATGQRVTLRCSPRSGDLSVYWYQQSLDQGLQFLIQYYNGEERAKGNILERFSAQQFPDLHSELNLSSLELGDSALYFCASSPSSYNEQFFGPGTRLTVL.

The chain employs TRBV28 and TRBJ2-7; D uncertain. The CDR3 sequence is 13 residues long. The germline V and J ends were trimmed by 2 bases and 3 bases, with 8 bases remaining between them. Germline V CDR1 and CDR2: MDHEN, SYDVKM. CDR3 coding DNA: TGTGCCAGCAGTTTAGGCACCGTCTACGAGCAGTACTTC. Translated, it gives CASSLGTVYEQYF.

The CDR3 spells CASSPGLGTDTQYF. The CDR3 DNA reads TGTGCCAGCAGCCCGGGACTAGGCACAGATACGCAGTATTTT. The V and J genes are TRBV7-3 and TRBJ2-3; 8 bases line up with TRBD2. The CDR3 has 14 residues. Germline values: CDR1 SGHTA, CDR2 FQGTGA. After removal of 5 bases from V and 1 base from J, the junction contained 2 bases not matched to a gene.

This rearrangement joins TRBV11-3 to TRBJ2-1; the match to TRBD1 covers 11 bases. The CDR3 consists of 17 residues. Per the germline V gene, CDR1 is SGHNT and CDR2 is YENEEA. V was clipped by 6 bases and J by 2 bases; unmatched bases: 9. In nucleotides, the CDR3 is TGTGCCAGCAGTCCCGGGACAGGGGGATCCCCCTACAATGAGCAGTTCTTC. It is translated as CASSPGTGGSPYNEQFF.

The CDR3 bases are TGTGCCAGCAGCTTAGGAACAGCCGGAAGAGCTTTCTTT. This gives the protein CASSLGTAGRAFF. V is TRBV11-2 and J is TRBJ1-1, with no clear D. V gave up 1 base and J gave up 10 bases, with 13 bases separating them. CDR1 and CDR2 from the germline V gene are SGHAT and FQNNGV. The CDR3 has 13 residues.

The chain carries TRBV18 and TRBJ2-2, with D hard to call. V was clipped by 5 bases and J by 5 bases, with 9 bases between them. The CDR3 has 13 amino acids. Germline lookup yields CDR1 KGHSH and CDR2 LQKENI. CDR3 in DNA: TGTGCCAGCTCAGCCGTGAGTACCGGGGAGCTGTTTTTT. Amino acids: CASSAVSTGELFF.

This clone was seen once. The chain joins TRBV2 to TRBJ2-1, with D maybe TRBD1 (6 bases). The V end lost 2 bases, the J end lost 6 bases, and 11 bases lay between the germline ends. CDR3 size: 14 residues. CDR1 is SNHLY, CDR2 FYNNEI, per germline. The CDR3 DNA is TGTGCCAGCAGTGAAATGGGGGCGGGCAATGAGCAGTTCTTC. Translated: CASSEMGAGNEQFF.

V gene TRBV30 combines with J gene TRBJ2-5; 8 nucleotides match TRBD2. The V segment lost 3 bases and the J segment 3 bases; nucleotides outside the gene matches: 9. The CDR3 spans 15 residues. CDR1 and CDR2 (germline): GTSNPN, SVGIG (reference sequence). CDR3 amino acids: CAWSGGSGGKETQYF. The CDR3 DNA reads TGTGCCTGGAGCGGGGGCAGCGGGGGAAAAGAGACCCAGTACTTC.

The chain combines TRBV7-3 with TRBJ2-1; 7 bases agree with TRBD2. The CDR3 is 15 residues long. V dropped 5 bases and J dropped 5; count of bases not matched to a gene: 9. Germline CDR1 SGHTA, CDR2 FQGTGA. CDR3 sequence: CASSPRGTKNNEQFF. CDR3 DNA: TGTGCCAGCAGCCCGCGGGGGACGAAGAACAATGAGCAGTTCTTC. The variable domain in full, with the rest retrieved from reference TRBV7-3 and TRBJ2-1, is GAGVSQTPSNKVTEKGKYVELRCDPISGHTALYWYRQSLGQGPEFLIYFQGTGAADDSGLPNDRFFAVRPEGSVSTLKIQRTERGDSAVYLCASSPRGTKNNEQFFGPGTRLTVL.

The genes are TRBV18 and TRBJ2-7; unclear D gene. V was clipped by 3 bases and J by 5 bases, with 8 bases between them. Germline V lookup: CDR1 KGHSH, CDR2 LQKENI. The CDR3 runs to 12 residues. CDR3 DNA: TGTGCCAGCTCACCGAGTACGGACGAGCAGTACTTC. Its protein is CASSPSTDEQYF. Based on the CDR3 plus reference TRBV18 and TRBJ2-7, the full variable domain is NAGVMQNPRHLVRRRGQEARLRCSPMKGHSHVYWYRQLPEEGLKFMVYLQKENIIDESGMPKERFSAEFPKEGPSILRIQQVVRGDSAAYFCASSPSTDEQYFGPGTRLTVT.

This clone was seen once. The chain employs TRBV10-3 and TRBJ2-5; D might be TRBD1 (7 bases). Germline values: CDR1 ENHRY, CDR2 SYGVKD. The ends were cut back, 2 bases at V and 5 bases at J, with 12 bases in the middle. The CDR3 length is 14 residues. CDR3 protein: CAISEASGGETQYF. Here the CDR3 DNA reads TGTGCCATCAGTGAGGCCTCAGGGGGGGAGACCCAGTACTTC.

The J gene is TRBJ2-5, the V gene TRBV3-1 (or the pseudogene TRBV3-2), with 8 bases identical to TRBD1. The germline V gene has CDR1 LGHDT and CDR2 YNNKEL (reference sequence). The CDR3 has 13 amino acids. V lost 6 bases, J lost 5 bases, and 5 bases stayed unmatched. CDR3 DNA sequence: TGTGCCAGCAGGCCAGGGGGCGTCGAGACCCAGTACTTC. Its translation is CASRPGGVETQYF.

The chain has TRBV27 and TRBJ2-7, with D unclear. Trimming took off 5 bases at V and 3 bases at J, with 5 bases between the two ends. Germline CDR1 and CDR2: MNHEY and SMNVEV (reference sequence). The CDR3 length is 11 residues. This chain's CDR3 is CASSLFYEQYF. The CDR3 DNA follows: TGTGCCAGCAGTCTGTTCTACGAGCAGTACTTC.

The chain carries TRBV5-1 and TRBJ2-5; no clear D gene. The CDR3 is made up of 13 amino acids. The V gene lost 4 bases and the J gene lost 8 bases, with 15 bases spanning the gap. Germline CDR1 is SGHRS and CDR2 is YFSETQ. The CDR3, as DNA: TGCGCCAGCAGCATGGGTCCGACACGTACCCAGTACTTC. The encoded protein is CASSMGPTRTQYF. Full variable domain (rest looked up from reference TRBV5-1 and TRBJ2-5): KAGVTQTPRYLIKTRGQQVTLSCSPISGHRSVSWYQQTPGQGLQFLFEYFSETQRNKGNFPGRFSGRQFSNSRSEMNVSTLELGDSALYLCASSMGPTRTQYFGPGTRLLVL.